This record concerns one T cell receptor (beta chain) sequence. Its antigen is unknown. CDR1 and CDR2 from the germline V gene are SQVTM and ANQGSEA. Trimming removed 0 bases at V and 4 bases at J, with 17 bases between. The CDR3 covers 16 residues. There were TCR beta CDR3 regions amplified from RNA transcripts. HTBI primers were employed in a first-round RT-PCR of the TCR CDR3. A single record per CDR3 protein comes from TCRdb applying MiXCR to the multiplex PCR reads. The repertoire has 550,000 to 650,000 distinct CDR3 sequences, about 15% of them found once; the top ten carry approximately 5.7%. The data are from a study of T cells in Graves' hyperthyroidism and ophthalmopathy. Broader study findings: Before onset, ophthalmopathy was predicted by the model a median about six months earlier.

Those patients with uncontrolled infection, other autoimmune disease, pregnancy or lactation were excluded. Preceding any ophthalmopathy symptoms, the blood sample dates from first hyperthyroidism diagnosis. This rearrangement joins TRBV29-1 to TRBJ2-3; D may be TRBD2 (5 bases). The sample consisted of blood. This receptor was taken from a woman under 40 with Graves' hyperthyroidism that later progressed to Graves' ophthalmopathy. The CDR3 region has the DNA TGCAGCGTTGAAGATCTGGCGCGAGGGCCATCAGATACGCAGTATTTT. Residues: CSVEDLARGPSDTQYF.